The sample holds many counts of the clone carrying this T cell receptor beta chain. Per germline, CDR1 SEHNR and CDR2 FQNEAQ (reference sequence). Trimming shortened V by 5 bases and J by 8 bases, and 15 bases separated the two germline ends. The length of the CDR3 is 13 residues. The TCR cDNA carried a universal primer site and UMIs from 5'RACE template switching. One entry per CDR3 protein results from TCRdb running MiXCR on the 5' RACE reads. The sample carries about 330,000 distinct CDR3 sequences, approximately 4% recorded once. This entry comes from a study of T cells after yellow fever vaccination.

This chain links TRBV7-9 with TRBJ1-2; D is unresolved. This TCR was recovered from a man in his late teens or twenties who received the YFV17D yellow fever vaccine. The specimen was PBMCs, collected 5 days after the yellow fever booster vaccination. CDR3 protein: CASSQLVVRGYTF. CDR3 DNA sequence: TGTGCCAGCAGCCAGCTGGTGGTACGGGGCTACACCTTC.